The T cell receptor (beta chain) under discussion was sequenced for a study of blood T cells in healthy people across ages. CDR1 is SQVTM, CDR2 ANQGSEA, per germline. The CDR3 totals 16 residues. V lost 1 base to trimming and J lost 0 bases; unmatched junction nucleotides: 6. Primers used in a second PCR of roughly 7 to 11 cycles were a sample-barcoded 5' primer and a J-beta primer mix. TCRdb recomputed calls from the 5' RACE reads with MiXCR, one row per CDR3 protein. The sample holds around 790,000 distinct CDR3 sequences, approximately 44% seen once. Drawn from each donor were around 9.1 milliliters of peripheral blood.

Sequenced input: blood. This sequence joins TRBV29-1 and TRBJ2-1; 7 bases fit TRBD1. This TCR came from a man aged 55 to 70 in good health. Written as DNA, the CDR3 is TGCAGCGTTGAAGGGGACAGATCCCGCTCCTACAATGAGCAGTTCTTC. Encoded protein: CSVEGDRSRSYNEQFF.